The sequence of this TCR beta chain was determined in a study of metastatic and nonmetastatic thyroid tumors. As for the study in general: The comparison covered peripheral blood and tumor or nodule tissue in malignant and benign thyroid patients. Study results and caveats: When malignant thyroid tumors were compared with benign nodules, TCR beta diversity was reportedly significantly higher in the malignant tumors. This held in both blood and tumor samples.

Germline V lookup: CDR1 GTSNPN, CDR2 SVGIG (reference sequence). The CDR3 sequence is 12 residues long. V gave up 3 bases and J gave up 11 bases, with 16 bases separating them. Per the authors' pipeline: The distant-metastasis classifier for papillary thyroid cancer was built from CDR3 differences across clinicopathological groups. Using MiXCR, TCRdb re-called clones from the PCR reads. TCRdb's processing, not the study's, gives the V and J calls here. The sample includes around 89,000 clones, about 15% of them seen just once. Thyroid surgery was preceded by no treatment in any patient. This clone was recorded at least ten times. Its antigen is unknown.

This chain links TRBV30 with TRBJ1-1; D gene ambiguous. The TCR originated in a female donor with papillary thyroid cancer or a benign thyroid nodule (not recorded which). Some clones in this sample may be carry-over from other donors' samples. The sequencing input was blood. CDR3 residues: CAWRGTRSRAFF. CDR3 nucleotides: TGTGCCTGGAGGGGAACAAGAAGTAGGGCTTTCTTT.